This entry lists 28 T cell receptor beta chains sequenced from one sample in a study of cytomegalovirus exposure and HLA in healthy donors. The study ran its PCR with 60 Vbeta and 13 Jbeta primers. TCRdb keeps only in-frame clones here, not all; method: immunoSEQ multiplex PCR. The data contain some 170,000 clones, about three quarters of them singletons. What was sequenced was PBMCs. Receptors were obtained from a woman in her sixties in good health and CMV-seropositive.

The rearrangement uses TRBV18 and TRBJ1-4; 7 bases agree with TRBD1. The V gene end was trimmed by 6 bases and the J gene end by 1 base; junction bases not matched to a gene: 2. The CDR3 sequence is 14 residues long. Germline CDR1 and CDR2: KGHSH and LQKENI. The CDR3, as DNA: TGTGCCAGCTCGCGACAGGGAACTAATGAAAAACTGTTTTTT. It yields the protein CASSRQGTNEKLFF.

This clone was found once. One end of the junction varies from germline; a read error may be responsible. The genes are TRBV4-1 and TRBJ2-1, with D hard to call. The CDR3 totals 14 residues. In germline, CDR1 is MGHRA, CDR2 YSYEKL. The DNA for the CDR3 is TGCGCCAGCAGCCAAGGGATAGCAACCAATGGGCAGTTCTTC. Its protein is CASSQGIATNGQFF.

The chain employs TRBV2 and TRBJ2-7; 8 bases line up with TRBD2. The CDR3 is 15 amino acids. Germline CDR1 is SNHLY and CDR2 is FYNNEI. The V gene end was trimmed by 4 bases and the J gene end by 3 bases; junction bases not matched to a gene: 8. The CDR3 protein is CASSASTGGFYEQYF. DNA of the CDR3: TGTGCCAGCAGTGCGTCGACGGGAGGGTTCTACGAGCAGTACTTC.

CDR3 sequence (DNA): TGTGCCAGCACAAGGGCGGGGGGCACCGTAGATACGCAGTATTTT. Translated: CASTRAGGTVDTQYF. The rearrangement joins TRBV9 to TRBJ2-3; 8 bases are shared with TRBD2. CDR3 length: 15 residues. Unmatched junction bases numbered 11, after V lost 6 bases and J lost 5 bases. CDR1 SGDLS and CDR2 YYNGEE come from the germline V gene.

The chain links TRBV30 to TRBJ2-3; no clear D gene. V was clipped by 1 base and J by 0 bases, with 5 bases between them. Germline-derived CDR1 and CDR2 are GTSNPN and SVGIG (reference sequence). The CDR3 is 13 residues long. CDR3: CAWSAPSTDTQYF. The CDR3 DNA sequence: TGTGCCTGGAGTGCCCCTAGCACAGATACGCAGTATTTT. The full variable domain, in which reference TRBV30 and TRBJ2-3 provide the parts outside the CDR3, is SQTIHQWPATLVQPVGSPLSLECTVEGTSNPNLYWYRQAAGRGLQLLFYSVGIGQISSEVPQNLSASRPQDRQFILSSKKLLLSDSGFYLCAWSAPSTDTQYFGPGTRLTVL.

The chain links TRBV15 to TRBJ2-7, with 9 bases matching TRBD2. Germline values: CDR1 LNHNV, CDR2 YYDKDF (reference sequence). This CDR3 spans 16 amino acids. V shed 1 base, J shed 4 bases, and the junction held 8 bases outside the gene matches. The CDR3 DNA reads TGTGCCACCAGCAGAGGGGGAGCGGGAGGACAATACGAGCAGTACTTC. Translated, it gives CATSRGGAGGQYEQYF.

This clone was counted once. At one boundary the junction diverges from the germline segment, which might be a read error. The chain joins TRBV6-4 to TRBJ2-6, with D maybe TRBD1 (5 bases). CDR1 and CDR2 (germline): MRHNA, SNTAGT. The CDR3 has 15 residues. The CDR3 nucleotides are TGTGCCAGCAGCCAACAGGTATCTGGGGCCAACGGCCTGACTTTC. Residues: CASSQQVSGANGLTF.

This chain joins TRBV30 and TRBJ2-1; 8 positions match TRBD1. Germline-derived CDR1 and CDR2 are GTSNPN and SVGIG (reference sequence). The trim removed 4 bases at V and 9 bases at J, leaving 8 bases unmatched. The length of the CDR3 is 13 residues. This CDR3 is CAWNSNRGFEQFF. CDR3 nucleotide sequence: TGTGCCTGGAACTCAAACAGGGGGTTTGAGCAGTTCTTC.

The chain carries TRBV11-3 and TRBJ1-1; D remains ambiguous. The germline CDR1 and CDR2 sequences are SGHNT and YENEEA. Trimming stripped 8 bases from V and 4 bases from J, with 14 bases between. The CDR3 runs 13 residues. The CDR3 here is CASVTRGITEAFF. The CDR3 region has the DNA TGTGCCAGCGTAACTCGAGGAATCACTGAAGCTTTCTTT. Variable domain in full (rest from reference TRBV11-3 and TRBJ1-1): EAGVVQSPRYKIIEKKQPVAFWCNPISGHNTLYWYLQNLGQGPELLIRYENEEAVDDSQLPKDRFSAERLKGVDSTLKIQPAELGDSAVYLCASVTRGITEAFFGQGTRLTVV.

The chain couples TRBV30 to TRBJ2-5; D might be TRBD1 (5 bases). The CDR3 length is 11 residues. The germline gives CDR1 GTSNPN, CDR2 SVGIG (reference sequence). Trimming cost V 8 bases and J 3 bases, with 10 bases left between them. The CDR3 here is CAGLQEETQYF. For the CDR3, the DNA is TGTGCCGGGCTACAGGAAGAGACCCAGTACTTC.

V and J are TRBV5-3 and TRBJ1-1, with TRBD1 matching over 9 bases. TRBV5-3 is an ORF; its function is uncertain. The CDR3 is 15 residues long. With 4 bases clipped from V and 4 bases from J, the junction kept 8 bases outside the gene matches. The CDR3 is CARSRPGQGVTEAFF. The CDR3 DNA reads TGTGCCAGAAGCAGACCGGGACAGGGAGTCACTGAAGCTTTCTTT.

The chain joins TRBV9 to TRBJ2-4, with 9 nucleotides matching TRBD2. The CDR3 runs 15 residues. The V segment lost 2 bases and the J segment 6 bases; nucleotides outside the gene matches: 6. CDR1 SGDLS and CDR2 YYNGEE come from the germline V gene. CDR3 protein: CASSVSGSTGNIQYF. CDR3 DNA: TGTGCCAGCAGCGTTAGCGGGAGTACCGGAAACATTCAGTACTTC.

In its sample, this clone was seen once. For the CDR3, the DNA is TGTGCCAGCACTCAGGACAGAAACTATGGCTACACCTTC. Amino acid sequence: CASTQDRNYGYTF. The J gene is TRBJ1-2, the V gene TRBV6-1, with D perhaps matching TRBD1 (6 bases). Germline-derived CDR1 and CDR2 are MNHNS and SASEGT. Trimming shortened V by 7 bases and J by 2 bases, and 11 bases separated the two germline ends. The CDR3 contains 13 residues.

J is TRBJ2-1 and V is TRBV2, with D possibly matching TRBD1 (6 bases). Germline V gene data show CDR1 as SNHLY and CDR2 as FYNNEI. Trimming pared 6 bases from V and 4 bases from J, leaving 13 bases between. The CDR3 spans 14 residues. The CDR3 spells CASSWRTAYNEQFF. In nucleotides, the CDR3 is TGTGCCAGCAGCTGGCGGACAGCTTACAATGAGCAGTTCTTC.

The chain employs TRBV27 and TRBJ1-4, with D maybe TRBD1 (6 bases). V was shortened by 7 bases and J by 3 bases, with 15 bases between the two germline ends. Germline values: CDR1 MNHEY, CDR2 SMNVEV (reference sequence). The CDR3 extends over 15 amino acids. The CDR3 spells CASKGTGMSNEKLFF. DNA for the CDR3: TGTGCCAGCAAAGGAACAGGGATGTCTAATGAAAAACTGTTTTTT. Full variable domain (remainder filled in from reference TRBV27 and TRBJ1-4): EAQVTQNPRYLITVTGKKLTVTCSQNMNHEYMSWYRQDPGLGLRQIYYSMNVEVTDKGDVPEGYKVSRKEKRNFPLILESPSPNQTSLYFCASKGTGMSNEKLFFGSGTQLSVL.

J is TRBJ2-1 and V is TRBV19, with D perhaps matching TRBD2 (5 bases). The V end was cut by 3 bases, the J end by 3 bases, with 12 bases between. CDR3 size: 15 residues. Germline CDR1 LNHDA, CDR2 SQIVND (reference sequence). The CDR3 nucleotides read TGTGCCAGTAGTATGGGCCGGACTTACTACAATGAGCAGTTCTTC. It translates to CASSMGRTYYNEQFF.

The chain recombines TRBV7-3 with TRBJ1-3; tentatively, D is TRBD1 (6 bases). V lost 5 bases, J lost 4 bases, and 9 bases lay in between. This CDR3 region has 13 residues. The germline V gene has CDR1 SGHTA and CDR2 FQGTGA. The CDR3 nucleotides are TGTGCCAGCAGCCCAGACAGGGGAAACACCATATATTTT. This sequence encodes CASSPDRGNTIYF. Supplemented by reference TRBV7-3 and TRBJ1-3, the full variable domain reads GAGVSQTPSNKVTEKGKYVELRCDPISGHTALYWYRQSLGQGPEFLIYFQGTGAADDSGLPNDRFFAVRPEGSVSTLKIQRTERGDSAVYLCASSPDRGNTIYFGEGSWLTVV.

In DNA form, the CDR3 reads TGCGCCAGCAGCCAAGAAGCAGCGTGGACCTACGAGCAGTACTTC. It encodes CASSQEAAWTYEQYF. The chain employs TRBV4-3 and TRBJ2-7; D is unresolved. In germline, CDR1 is LGHNA, CDR2 YSLEER. V lost 0 bases and J 2 bases, leaving 11 bases between the germline ends. CDR3 length: 15 amino acids.

In its sample, this clone was seen a few times. The genes are TRBV7-9 and TRBJ2-4, with 12 bases aligning to TRBD2. The V and J ends lost 6 bases and 1 base, in that order; junction bases with no gene match: 7. The CDR3 consists of 17 residues. Germline CDR1 is SEHNR and CDR2 is FQNEAQ (reference sequence). This CDR3 is CASSRLAGEGAKNIQYF. CDR3 nucleotides: TGTGCCAGCAGTCGACTAGCGGGAGAGGGGGCCAAAAACATTCAGTACTTC.

The rearrangement uses TRBV19 and TRBJ1-2; 7 bases map to TRBD1. CDR3 length equals 13 residues. V was pared by 4 bases and J by 1 base, with 0 bases of the junction left unmatched. From germline, CDR1 is LNHDA and CDR2 SQIVND (reference sequence). DNA for the CDR3: TGTGCCAGTAGTAGGGACAGTAACTATGGCTACACCTTC. Translation gives CASSRDSNYGYTF.

The V gene is TRBV25-1, the J gene TRBJ2-7, with a tentative D call TRBD1 (6 bases). The V end lost 6 bases, the J end lost 0 bases, and 9 bases lay between the germline ends. Germline-derived CDR1 and CDR2 are MGHDK and SYGVNS. The CDR3 spans 13 residues. The CDR3: CASSRGYSYEQYF. CDR3 DNA: TGTGCCAGCAGCAGGGGCTACTCCTACGAGCAGTACTTC.

The rearrangement joins TRBV27 to TRBJ2-5, with 12 bases that match TRBD2. V shed 5 bases, J shed 5 bases, and the junction held 9 bases outside the gene matches. CDR3 length: 16 residues. Germline CDR1 MNHEY, CDR2 SMNVEV (reference sequence). The CDR3 loop is CASSLRLAGEGETQYF. In nucleotides, the CDR3 is TGTGCCAGCAGTCTTCGACTAGCGGGAGAGGGGGAGACCCAGTACTTC.

This clone has a single count. The rearrangement joins TRBV5-4 to TRBJ2-5; maybe TRBD1 (7 bases). The CDR3 consists of 14 residues. Trimming removed 1 base at V and 5 bases at J, with 12 bases between. Germline V gene data show CDR1 as SGHNT and CDR2 as YYREEE (reference sequence). The CDR3 DNA reads TGTGCCAGCAGCTTGCAGGGGGGCCGGGAGACCCAGTACTTC. It yields the protein CASSLQGGRETQYF.

V usage is TRBV7-8 and J usage is TRBJ1-2, with D unresolved. There are 14 residues in the CDR3. Trimming pared 5 bases from V and 0 bases from J, leaving 10 bases between. CDR1 is SGHVS, CDR2 FQNEAQ, per germline. DNA of the CDR3: TGTGCCAGCAGCCGTGACGGGACTAACTATGGCTACACCTTC. The encoded protein is CASSRDGTNYGYTF.

Written as DNA, the CDR3 is TGTGCCAGCAGCTCGACAGGGGGGAGATCCTACGAGCAGTACTTC. This translates into CASSSTGGRSYEQYF. The chain links TRBV5-4 to TRBJ2-7; TRBD1 aligns across 9 bases. This CDR3 contains 15 residues. Germline V gene data show CDR1 as SGHNT and CDR2 as YYREEE (reference sequence). Trimming took 3 bases from V and 1 from J; bases not matched to a gene: 5.

The rearrangement uses TRBV5-4 and TRBJ2-3; 9 bases match TRBD2. Germline values: CDR1 SGHNT, CDR2 YYREEE (reference sequence). CDR3 size: 16 residues. The V and J ends lost 4 bases and 4 bases, in that order; junction bases with no gene match: 10. This CDR3 is CASSPMRGGGADTQYF. The CDR3 coding sequence is TGTGCCAGCAGCCCGATGCGGGGGGGCGGGGCAGATACGCAGTATTTT.

V is TRBV4-1 and J is TRBJ2-1; TRBD2 matches at 9 bases. The junction had 6 bases not matched to a gene; V was cut back by 1 base and J by 8 bases. CDR3 length equals 15 residues. Germline loops: CDR1 MGHRA, CDR2 YSYEKL. CDR3 residues: CASSQVAGEEDEQFF. The CDR3 DNA reads as TGCGCCAGCAGCCAAGTAGCGGGAGAGGAAGATGAGCAGTTCTTC.

The V and J genes are TRBV7-9 and TRBJ1-3; D gene ambiguous. Trimming left V 2 bases short and J 8 bases short, with 13 bases between. CDR1 is SEHNR, CDR2 FQNEAQ, per germline (reference sequence). The CDR3 runs to 14 residues. CDR3 sequence (DNA): TGTGCCAGCAGCTTAATCGGTGGGCGGGACACCATATATTTT. Encoded protein: CASSLIGGRDTIYF.